This is a list of T cell receptor beta chains from one sample in a study of neurological immune-mediated disorders. TCRdb re-called the 5' RACE reads through MiXCR, storing one row per CDR3 protein. The sample lists 85,000 to 100,000 distinct CDR3 sequences; 3.5% were seen once. Sequencing input: PBMCs. The source is a young woman with multiple sclerosis. Each CDR3 is given with its conserved first and last residue. Fields, in order: clone size, D gene, V gene, J gene, CDR3 protein, CDR3 DNA. D genes are given only for firm matches. The size entry is marked missing in some rows and otherwise reads once, few, many or a size class.

size: many; D: NA; V: TRBV3-1; J: TRBJ2-1; CDR3: CASSPHPRYNEQFF; DNA: TGTGCCAGCAGCCCCCACCCTCGATACAATGAGCAGTTCTTC
size: few; D: TRBD1; V: TRBV18; J: TRBJ2-1; CDR3: CASSRVDRGESNEQFF; DNA: TGTGCCAGCTCACGGGTTGACAGGGGAGAGAGCAATGAGCAGTTCTTC
size: many; D: NA; V: TRBV7-6; J: TRBJ2-3; CDR3: CASSRPPGYTDTQYF; DNA: TGTGCCAGCAGCCGACCCCCCGGGTACACAGATACGCAGTATTTT
size: many; D: NA; V: TRBV5-1; J: TRBJ1-5; CDR3: CASSLSGMNQPQHF; DNA: TGCGCCAGCAGCTTGTCTGGGATGAATCAGCCCCAGCATTTT
size: many; D: TRBD1; V: TRBV5-1; J: TRBJ2-7; CDR3: CASSLGQGSHEQYF; DNA: TGCGCCAGCAGCTTGGGACAGGGGTCCCACGAGCAGTACTTC
size: many; D: NA; V: TRBV2; J: TRBJ2-1; CDR3: CASSGLVAGQFF; DNA: TGTGCCAGCAGTGGGTTAGTCGCGGGTCAGTTCTTC
size: NA; D: NA; V: TRBV6-1; J: TRBJ2-5; CDR3: CASSRGGEETQYF; DNA: TGTGCCAGCAGTAGGGGCGGAGAAGAGACCCAGTACTTC
size: many; D: TRBD1; V: TRBV9; J: TRBJ1-1; CDR3: CASSGGTGGNTEAFF; DNA: TGTGCCAGCAGCGGGGGGACAGGGGGGAACACTGAAGCTTTCTTT
size: many; D: NA; V: TRBV7-2; J: TRBJ2-7; CDR3: CASSLDDAYEQYF; DNA: TGTGCCAGCAGCTTGGACGACGCGTACGAGCAGTACTTC
size: many; D: NA; V: TRBV18; J: TRBJ2-7; CDR3: CASSPTGPQTYEQYF; DNA: TGTGCCAGCTCACCGACGGGACCCCAGACCTACGAGCAGTACTTC
size: many; D: TRBD1; V: TRBV18; J: TRBJ2-2; CDR3: CASSPPNRGLTGELFF; DNA: TGTGCCAGCTCACCACCGAACAGGGGGTTGACCGGGGAGCTGTTTTTT
size: many; D: NA; V: TRBV13; J: TRBJ2-3; CDR3: CASSLRGGGDPDTQYF; DNA: TGTGCCAGCAGCTTAAGAGGAGGAGGGGATCCAGATACGCAGTATTTT
size: many; D: TRBD1; V: TRBV29-1; J: TRBJ1-2; CDR3: CSVEGQGKIGYTF; DNA: TGCAGCGTGGAGGGACAGGGGAAGATTGGCTACACCTTC
size: many; D: NA; V: TRBV20-1; J: TRBJ2-7; CDR3: CSARTTDSTYEQYF; DNA: TGCAGTGCTAGAACAACCGACAGCACCTACGAGCAGTACTTC
size: many; D: TRBD2; V: TRBV29-1; J: TRBJ2-1; CDR3: CSVEDWLAGIYNEQFF; DNA: TGCAGCGTTGAAGATTGGCTAGCGGGGATCTACAATGAGCAGTTCTTC
size: many; D: TRBD1; V: TRBV20-1; J: TRBJ1-6; CDR3: CSASGGTGRLLESPLHF; DNA: TGCAGTGCAAGTGGGGGGACAGGTCGACTTTTAGAATCACCCCTCCACTTT
size: many; D: TRBD2; V: TRBV7-9; J: TRBJ2-1; CDR3: CASSIYRGVGLAGGGYNEQFF; DNA: TGTGCCAGCAGCATCTACAGGGGAGTCGGACTAGCGGGAGGCGGGTACAATGAGCAGTTCTTC
size: many; D: TRBD2; V: TRBV3-1; J: TRBJ2-1; CDR3: CASSTPSGRAQFWNEQFF; DNA: TGTGCCAGCAGCACACCGTCCGGGAGGGCCCAGTTCTGGAATGAGCAGTTCTTC
size: many; D: NA; V: TRBV6-5; J: TRBJ2-2; CDR3: CASNLAGQFTGELFF; DNA: TGTGCCAGCAACTTAGCGGGACAGTTCACCGGGGAGCTGTTTTTT
size: many; D: TRBD1; V: TRBV6-6; J: TRBJ1-5; CDR3: CASSSEGRTGGPNQPQHF; DNA: TGTGCCAGCTCAAGTGAGGGAAGGACAGGGGGTCCCAATCAGCCCCAGCATTTT
size: many; D: TRBD2; V: TRBV19; J: TRBJ2-1; CDR3: CASSITSGRYNEQFF; DNA: TGTGCCAGTAGTATCACTAGCGGGCGGTACAATGAGCAGTTCTTC
size: NA; D: TRBD2; V: TRBV20-1; J: TRBJ2-1; CDR3: CSALIRQRLAGVYNEQFF; DNA: TGCAGTGCCCTGATCCGCCAAAGACTAGCGGGCGTCTACAATGAGCAGTTCTTC
size: many; D: NA; V: TRBV18; J: TRBJ1-4; CDR3: CASSPSAEENEKLFF; DNA: TGTGCCAGCTCACCCTCGGCAGAAGAAAATGAAAAACTGTTTTTT
size: many; D: TRBD1; V: TRBV7-2; J: TRBJ2-1; CDR3: CASSPGVRGPYNEQFF; DNA: TGTGCCAGCAGCCCAGGGGTTAGGGGGCCCTACAATGAGCAGTTCTTC
size: many; D: TRBD1; V: TRBV5-5; J: TRBJ2-1; CDR3: CASSSRTGWNEQFF; DNA: TGTGCCAGCAGCTCCCGGACAGGGTGGAATGAGCAGTTCTTC
size: many; D: NA; V: TRBV3-1; J: TRBJ1-4; CDR3: CASSPVGGQSGNEKLFF; DNA: TGTGCCAGCAGCCCCGTTGGTGGGCAGTCGGGGAATGAAAAACTGTTTTTT
size: many; D: NA; V: TRBV3-2; J: TRBJ2-7; CDR3: CASSQRYEQYF; DNA: TGTGCCAGCAGCCAACGCTACGAGCAGTACTTC
size: many; D: NA; V: TRBV24-1; J: TRBJ2-3; CDR3: CAVSGGKADTQYF; DNA: TGTGCCGTAAGTGGCGGGAAGGCAGATACGCAGTATTTT
size: many; D: NA; V: TRBV5-1; J: TRBJ2-7; CDR3: CASSSGTLPGEQYF; DNA: TGCGCCAGCAGCTCGGGGACACTCCCGGGGGAGCAGTACTTC
size: many; D: NA; V: TRBV6-2/TRBV6-3; J: TRBJ2-1; CDR3: CASRETSHNEQFF; DNA: TGTGCCAGCAGAGAGACTAGTCACAATGAGCAGTTCTTC
size: many; D: TRBD1; V: TRBV20-1; J: TRBJ1-2; CDR3: CSARGGRDRGSNYGYTF; DNA: TGCAGTGCTAGAGGGGGACGGGACAGGGGGTCTAACTATGGCTACACCTTC
size: many; D: TRBD2; V: TRBV7-2; J: TRBJ2-5; CDR3: CASSLELAGGQETQYF; DNA: TGTGCCAGCAGCTTAGAACTAGCGGGGGGACAAGAGACCCAGTACTTC
size: many; D: TRBD2; V: TRBV20-1; J: TRBJ2-7; CDR3: CSARSPAGFYEQYF; DNA: TGCAGTGCTAGGTCCCCAGCGGGGTTTTACGAGCAGTACTTC
size: many; D: TRBD2; V: TRBV7-2; J: TRBJ2-1; CDR3: CASSPRLAGGPSNEQFF; DNA: TGTGCCAGCAGCCCGAGACTAGCGGGGGGGCCAAGTAATGAGCAGTTCTTC
size: many; D: NA; V: TRBV12-3/TRBV12-4; J: TRBJ2-1; CDR3: CASSSPGLRQNEQFF; DNA: TGTGCCAGCAGTTCTCCGGGTCTGAGACAAAATGAGCAGTTCTTC
size: many; D: TRBD2; V: TRBV20-1; J: TRBJ2-7; CDR3: CSATKPSGLYEQYF; DNA: TGCAGTGCTACGAAGCCTAGCGGGCTCTACGAGCAGTACTTC
size: many; D: NA; V: TRBV11-2; J: TRBJ2-1; CDR3: CASSLDLPNDEQFF; DNA: TGTGCCAGCAGCTTAGATCTGCCGAACGATGAGCAGTTCTTC
size: many; D: NA; V: TRBV20-1; J: TRBJ1-1; CDR3: CSALGPGGTEAFF; DNA: TGCAGTGCTCTGGGGCCCGGGGGCACTGAAGCTTTCTTT
size: many; D: NA; V: TRBV29-1; J: TRBJ2-3; CDR3: CSVESRGSSTDTQYF; DNA: TGCAGCGTTGAGTCTAGGGGGTCTAGCACAGATACGCAGTATTTT
size: many; D: NA; V: TRBV5-1; J: TRBJ2-2; CDR3: CASRTATEITGELFF; DNA: TGCGCCAGCAGGACAGCCACGGAGATTACCGGGGAGCTGTTTTTT